The 10 T cell receptor beta chains below all came from one sample that was sequenced in a study of cytomegalovirus exposure and HLA in healthy donors. The PCR made use of 60 Vbeta and 13 Jbeta primers. The repertoire was sequenced with immunoSEQ multiplex PCR; TCRdb's copy has only in-frame clones and lacks some. The sample has 200,000 or so clones, 79% seen once; the top ten hold around 0.4%. Sequenced input: PBMCs. The receptors here all came from a male donor in good health and CMV-seropositive.

J is TRBJ1-3 and V is TRBV7-6; TRBD1 is a possible D gene (5 bases). The V gene's germline CDR1 is SGHVS and CDR2 FNYEAQ. V was cut by 1 base and J by 3 bases, with 10 bases left in between. This CDR3 has 15 residues. As DNA, the CDR3 is TGTGCCAGCAGCTTAGAGGGGTATGATGGAAACACCATATATTTT. Its protein is CASSLEGYDGNTIYF. The whole variable domain, filled in from reference TRBV7-6 and TRBJ1-3, reads GAGVSQSPRYKVTKRGQDVALRCDPISGHVSLYWYRQALGQGPEFLTYFNYEAQQDKSGLPNDRFSAERPEGSISTLTIQRTEQRDSAMYRCASSLEGYDGNTIYFGEGSWLTVV.

The rearrangement joins TRBV9 to TRBJ1-2; D is undetermined. This CDR3 spans 14 amino acids. Per the germline V gene, CDR1 is SGDLS and CDR2 is YYNGEE. The germline V and J ends were trimmed by 4 bases and 2 bases, with 12 bases remaining between them. CDR3 sequence reads: CASSFNTGNYGYTF. The CDR3 DNA sequence: TGTGCCAGCAGCTTCAACACGGGAAACTATGGCTACACCTTC.

The rearrangement uses TRBV7-2 and TRBJ1-2; a possible D gene is TRBD1 (5 bases). Germline CDR1 is SGHTA and CDR2 is FQGNSA. The CDR3 length is 14 residues. V was shortened by 5 bases and J by 5 bases, with 15 bases between the two germline ends. The CDR3 region is CASSRWGGEYGYTF. Here the CDR3 DNA reads TGTGCCAGCAGCCGATGGGGGGGTGAATATGGCTACACCTTC.

In its sample, this clone was seen a few times. V is TRBV7-9 and J is TRBJ1-1; perhaps TRBD1 as D (6 bases). This CDR3 is built from 15 residues. CDR1 and CDR2 from the germline V gene are SEHNR and FQNEAQ (reference sequence). The V end lost 6 bases, the J end lost 4 bases, and 18 bases lay between the germline ends. CDR3 DNA sequence: TGTGCCAGCAGAGGCCCAAGACAGGCTGGCACTGAAGCTTTCTTT. Translating it yields CASRGPRQAGTEAFF.

In this sample, this clone turned up a few times. The chain couples TRBV6-5 to TRBJ2-3; 11 nucleotides line up with TRBD1. J was trimmed by 3 bases and V by 8 bases; bases with no gene match: 4. This CDR3 contains 14 residues. Germline V CDR1 and CDR2: MNHEY, SVGAGI. CDR3 nucleotides: TGTGCCAGCCGAGGGACAGGGGGAACAGATACGCAGTATTTT. Protein product: CASRGTGGTDTQYF.

This chain connects TRBV5-6 to TRBJ1-5, with 9 nucleotides matching TRBD1. Germline V gene sequence: CDR1 SGHDT, CDR2 YYEEEE. This CDR3 comprises 15 residues. V shed 4 bases, J shed 5 bases, and the junction held 7 bases outside the gene matches. CDR3 sequence (DNA): TGTGCCAGCAGCAAGGGGACAGGGATCGATCAGCCCCAGCATTTT. Its translation is CASSKGTGIDQPQHF.

This clone was found a few times. The chain couples TRBV12-5 to TRBJ2-1; D might be TRBD2 (6 bases). Germline loops: CDR1 LGHNT, CDR2 FRNRAP. The CDR3 totals 15 residues. With 5 bases removed from V and 1 base from J, the gap between germline ends came to 12 bases. CDR3 sequence reads: CASGPGTLSYNEQFF. The CDR3 DNA follows: TGTGCTAGTGGTCCCGGGACTTTATCCTACAATGAGCAGTTCTTC.

The J gene is TRBJ1-3, the V gene TRBV7-8; TRBD1 might be the D (5 bases). V lost 2 bases, J lost 0 bases, and 11 bases lay in between. The CDR3 totals 16 residues. In germline, CDR1 is SGHVS, CDR2 FQNEAQ. The CDR3 is CASSLMGGSSGNTIYF. The CDR3 DNA sequence: TGTGCCAGCAGCTTAATGGGGGGGTCCTCTGGAAACACCATATATTTT.

This clone showed up just once. The chain is built from TRBV9 and TRBJ1-2; tentatively, D is TRBD1 (6 bases). The CDR3 sequence is 15 residues long. The germline V gene has CDR1 SGDLS and CDR2 YYNGEE. Trimming took 3 bases from V and 1 from J, leaving 13 bases between them. The CDR3 nucleotides are TGTGCCAGCAGCGCACCAGGGGTGGTTAACTATGGCTACACCTTC. Protein sequence: CASSAPGVVNYGYTF.

The chain employs TRBV7-2 and TRBJ2-2; 7 nucleotides match TRBD2. The germline V gene has CDR1 SGHTA and CDR2 FQGNSA. This CDR3 region has 16 residues. The V and J ends lost 5 bases and 3 bases, in that order; junction bases with no gene match: 9. The CDR3 coding sequence is TGTGCCAGCAGCCCCTTAGCGGGTTCTTACACCGGGGAGCTGTTTTTT. Translated, it gives CASSPLAGSYTGELFF.